The entry that follows covers one T cell receptor beta chain sequence. Its antigen is as yet unknown. Distinct nucleotide sequences in the sample also encode this CDR3. Extracted RNA was reverse transcribed, and the resulting cDNA served as sequencing template. The assay was immunoSEQ multiplex PCR, and TCRdb's table has in-frame clones only and misses some. The data show more than 95,000 clones, with approximately 42% seen just once and approximately 1.5% held by the top ten. These data come from a study of CD8+ T cells in alopecia areata. Whole-study findings and limits: Between patients, shared TCR sequences were less clear than in mice. This was possibly due in part to HLA diversity in the patient population. Lesional tissue from the scalp (especially in alopecia totalis/universalis) showed higher clonality than normal scalp.

Per the germline V gene, CDR1 is SGHRS and CDR2 is YFSETQ. V shed 0 bases and J shed 2 bases, with 8 bases lying between them. The CDR3 runs 14 residues. This TCR derives from a human donor with alopecia areata. This sequence joins TRBV5-1 and TRBJ1-2, with D unclear. Sequencing used CD4+ T cells sorted from blood. The CDR3 nucleotides are TGCGCCAGCAGCTTGGACGGGTCAAACTATGGCTACACCTTC. It yields the protein CASSLDGSNYGYTF. The variable domain in full, completed from reference TRBV5-1 and TRBJ1-2, reads KAGVTQTPRYLIKTRGQQVTLSCSPISGHRSVSWYQQTPGQGLQFLFEYFSETQRNKGNFPGRFSGRQFSNSRSEMNVSTLELGDSALYLCASSLDGSNYGYTFGSGTRLTVV.